This entry describes one T cell receptor (beta chain). This specimen comes from a study of blood T cell repertoires in COVID-19. Study in general: Whether acute or convalescent, the COVID-19 samples came from the United States, Italy and Spain. The analysed material was cDNA or gDNA that came from T cells, B-cell-depleted T cells, or PBMCs.

Trimming shortened V by 6 bases and J by 7 bases, and 10 bases separated the two germline ends. The CDR3 contains 13 residues. From germline, CDR1 is SGHTA and CDR2 FQGTGA. Authors' data handling: From reference gene primer amplification, estimates of nucleated cell counts were derived. Sequenced by immunoSEQ multiplex PCR; TCRdb stores in-frame clones only, minus some. V, J and clone size were drawn from that table, and D and trimming were deduced from the DNA. Of under 300,000 clones listed, approximately 87% are singletons. The TCR sequence derives from a man between 60 and 75 years old with acute or convalescent COVID-19. The V and J genes are TRBV7-3 and TRBJ1-6; D gene unclear. Specimen: peripheral blood. CDR3 nucleotide sequence: TGTGCCAGCAGTCCCAGCGCAAATTCACCCCTCCACTTT. This sequence encodes CASSPSANSPLHF.